The text below deals with one T cell receptor (beta chain). The CDR3 is 14 amino acids. This specimen comes from a study of T cell responses to AZD1222 COVID-19 vaccine. Some clones are missing from TCRdb's copy, which holds only in-frame ones; the method was immunoSEQ multiplex PCR. This table holds around 140,000 clones, roughly nine tenths found once. Here the sequenced sample was peripheral blood, taken on day 0 of AZD1222 vaccination. The sequence derives from an adult in good health. The V gene is TRBV21-1, the J gene TRBJ2-4; the table's D call, TRBD2, has no DNA check behind it. TRBV21-1 is classified as a pseudogene. CDR3 nucleotides: TGTGCCAGCAGGGTTGAAGAGGTCAAAAACATTCAGTACTTC. This codes for CASRVEEVKNIQYF.